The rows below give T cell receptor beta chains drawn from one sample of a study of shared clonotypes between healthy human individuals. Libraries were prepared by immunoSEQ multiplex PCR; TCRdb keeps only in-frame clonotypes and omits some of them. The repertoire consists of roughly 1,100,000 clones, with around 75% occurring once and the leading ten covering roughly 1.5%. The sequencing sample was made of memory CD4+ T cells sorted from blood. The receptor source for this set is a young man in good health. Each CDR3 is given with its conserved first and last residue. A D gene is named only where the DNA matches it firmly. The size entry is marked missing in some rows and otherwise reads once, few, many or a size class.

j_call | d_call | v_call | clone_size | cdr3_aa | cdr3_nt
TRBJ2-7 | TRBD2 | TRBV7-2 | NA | CASSLGLAGNYEQYF | TGTGCCAGCAGCCTGGGACTAGCGGGGAACTACGAGCAGTACTTC
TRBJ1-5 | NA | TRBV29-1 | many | CSVGSNSNQPQHF | TGCAGCGTTGGAAGTAATAGCAATCAGCCCCAGCATTTT
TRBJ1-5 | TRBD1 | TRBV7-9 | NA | CASSGTGGESQPQHF | TGTGCCAGCAGCGGAACAGGGGGCGAAAGTCAGCCCCAGCATTTT
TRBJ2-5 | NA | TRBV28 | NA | CASSPGTFEETQYF | TGTGCCAGCAGTCCGGGGACCTTTGAAGAGACCCAGTACTTC
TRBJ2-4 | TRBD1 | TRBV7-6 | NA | CASSPGTATSKNIQYF | TGTGCCAGCAGCCCCGGGACAGCAACTTCCAAAAACATTCAGTACTTC
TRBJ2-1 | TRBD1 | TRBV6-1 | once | CASSEAGGWTGGEQFF | TGTGCCAGCAGTGAAGCAGGAGGATGGACAGGGGGTGAGCAGTTCTTC
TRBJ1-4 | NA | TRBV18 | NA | CASSPDSHEKLFF | TGTGCCAGCTCACCGGACAGTCATGAAAAACTGTTTTTT
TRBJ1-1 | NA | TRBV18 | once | CASSPQGPVTEAFF | TGTGCCAGCTCACCACAGGGACCAGTCACTGAAGCTTTCTTT
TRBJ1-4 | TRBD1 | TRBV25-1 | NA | CASSDRKGQGEKLFF | TGTGCCAGCAGTGACCGAAAGGGACAGGGTGAAAAACTGTTTTTT
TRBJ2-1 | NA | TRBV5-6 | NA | CASSLSRLFYNEQFF | TGTGCCAGCAGCTTGTCCCGGCTTTTCTACAATGAGCAGTTCTTC
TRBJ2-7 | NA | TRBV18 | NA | CASSGDHYEQYF | TGTGCCAGCTCAGGGGACCACTACGAGCAGTACTTC
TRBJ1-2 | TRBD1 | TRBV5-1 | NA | CASSPLPGTGSGYTF | TGCGCCAGCAGCCCTCTCCCAGGGACAGGGAGTGGCTACACCTTC
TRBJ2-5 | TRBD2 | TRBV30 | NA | CAWAGEETQYF | TGTGCCTGGGCGGGAGAAGAGACCCAGTACTTC
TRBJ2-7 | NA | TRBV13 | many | CASSLLRSYEQYF | TGTGCCAGCAGCTTATTAAGGTCCTACGAGCAGTACTTC
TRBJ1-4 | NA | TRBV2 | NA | CASRWDFNNEKLFF | TGTGCCAGCAGATGGGACTTTAATAATGAAAAACTGTTTTTT
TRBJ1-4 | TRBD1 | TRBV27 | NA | CASSLRAGGNEKLFF | TGTGCCAGCAGTTTACGGGCAGGGGGTAATGAAAAACTGTTTTTT
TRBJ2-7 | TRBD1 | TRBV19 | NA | CASSKGQLYSYEQYF | TGTGCCAGTAGTAAGGGACAGTTGTACTCCTACGAGCAGTACTTC
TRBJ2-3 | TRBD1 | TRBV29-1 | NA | CSVEGPGQGATDTQYF | TGCAGCGTTGAAGGGCCGGGACAGGGGGCCACAGATACGCAGTATTTT
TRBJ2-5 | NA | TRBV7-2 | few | CASSPVRGSYLQETQYF | TGTGCCAGCAGCCCAGTTAGGGGGAGTTACTTACAAGAGACCCAGTACTTC
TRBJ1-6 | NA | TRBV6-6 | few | CASSLGDNSPLHF | TGTGCCAGCAGTCTCGGGGATAATTCACCCCTCCACTTT
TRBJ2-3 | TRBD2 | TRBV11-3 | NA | CASSSHSGSADTQYF | TGTGCCAGCAGCTCCCATAGCGGGAGCGCAGATACGCAGTATTTT
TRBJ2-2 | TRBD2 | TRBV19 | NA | CASSVEGGPTGELFF | TGTGCCAGTAGTGTAGAGGGAGGGCCCACCGGGGAGCTGTTTTTT
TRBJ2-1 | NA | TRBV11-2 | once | CASSLDHAAGEQFF | TGTGCCAGCAGCTTAGATCATGCCGCCGGGGAGCAGTTCTTC
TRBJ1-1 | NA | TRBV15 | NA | CATSREAGRNTEAFF | TGTGCCACCAGCAGAGAGGCAGGGCGGAACACTGAAGCTTTCTTT
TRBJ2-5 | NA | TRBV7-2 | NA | CASSLFGNQETQYF | TGTGCCAGCAGCTTATTTGGGAATCAAGAGACCCAGTACTTC
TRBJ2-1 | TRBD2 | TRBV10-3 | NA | CAIGNSGLSSYNEQFF | TGTGCCATCGGGAATAGCGGGTTGAGCTCCTACAATGAGCAGTTCTTC
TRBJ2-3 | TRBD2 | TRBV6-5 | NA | CASSSGGRPTDTQYF | TGTGCCAGCAGCTCCGGCGGGAGACCCACAGATACGCAGTATTTT
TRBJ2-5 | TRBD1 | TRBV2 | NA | CASTLIRGSTGGAGETQYF | TGTGCCAGCACCCTAATTAGGGGTTCCACAGGGGGCGCGGGAGAGACCCAGTACTTC
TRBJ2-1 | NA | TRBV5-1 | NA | CATGREYNEQFF | TGCGCCACGGGGCGAGAATACAATGAGCAGTTCTTC
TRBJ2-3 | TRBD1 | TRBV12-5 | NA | CASGPNRGPLDTQYF | TGTGCTAGTGGTCCAAACAGGGGGCCCTTAGATACGCAGTATTTT
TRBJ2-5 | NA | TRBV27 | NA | CARTVGEFQETQYF | TGTGCCAGAACAGTTGGCGAGTTCCAAGAGACCCAGTACTTC
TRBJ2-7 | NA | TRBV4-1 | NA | CASSPRDATYEQYF | TGCGCCAGCAGCCCACGGGACGCAACCTACGAGCAGTACTTC
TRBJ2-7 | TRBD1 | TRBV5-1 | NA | CASSPSGQNYEQYF | TGCGCCAGCAGCCCGTCGGGACAGAACTACGAGCAGTACTTC
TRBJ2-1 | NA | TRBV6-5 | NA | CASSSPAPKAGEQFF | TGTGCCAGCAGTTCCCCCGCACCTAAGGCGGGTGAGCAGTTCTTC
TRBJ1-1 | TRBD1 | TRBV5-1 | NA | CASSFSQGALAEAFF | TGCGCCAGCAGCTTCTCACAGGGGGCTTTGGCTGAAGCTTTCTTT
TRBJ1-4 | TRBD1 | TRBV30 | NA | CACEGTGGEKLFF | TGTGCCTGCGAGGGGACAGGGGGTGAAAAACTGTTTTTT
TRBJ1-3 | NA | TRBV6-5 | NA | CASSPLKGRNTIYF | TGTGCCAGCAGCCCCCTGAAGGGACGAAACACCATATATTTT
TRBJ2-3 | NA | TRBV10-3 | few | CAISSDGTDTQYF | TGTGCCATCAGTTCGGACGGCACAGATACGCAGTATTTT
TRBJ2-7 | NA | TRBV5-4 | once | CASSLAGDEQYF | TGTGCCAGCAGCTTGGCGGGGGATGAGCAGTACTTC
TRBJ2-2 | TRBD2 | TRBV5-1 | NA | CASSLSLADTGELFF | TGCGCCAGCAGCTTGTCTCTAGCGGACACCGGGGAGCTGTTTTTT
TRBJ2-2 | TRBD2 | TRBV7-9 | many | CASSGIRLAGGPTGELFF | TGTGCCAGCAGCGGAATAAGACTAGCGGGGGGTCCCACCGGGGAGCTGTTTTTT
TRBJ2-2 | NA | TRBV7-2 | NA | CAGGPRENTGELFF | TGTGCCGGCGGACCAAGAGAGAACACCGGGGAGCTGTTTTTT
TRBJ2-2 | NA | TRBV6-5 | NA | CASSYSGRGNTGELFF | TGTGCCAGCAGTTACTCGGGGCGAGGGAACACCGGGGAGCTGTTTTTT
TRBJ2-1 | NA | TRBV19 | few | CASSASRAYNEQFF | TGTGCCAGTAGTGCTAGCAGAGCCTACAATGAGCAGTTCTTC
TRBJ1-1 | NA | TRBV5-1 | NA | CASSLVGDGAGEAFF | TGCGCCAGCAGCTTGGTAGGGGATGGGGCGGGTGAAGCTTTCTTT
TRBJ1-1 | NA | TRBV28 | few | CASSLMNTEAFF | TGTGCCAGCAGTTTAATGAACACTGAAGCTTTCTTT
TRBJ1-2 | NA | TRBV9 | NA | CASSSGGLGADYGYTF | TGTGCCAGCAGCTCCGGAGGGCTGGGGGCGGACTATGGCTACACCTTC
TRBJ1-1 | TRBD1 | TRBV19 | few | CASSLQGITEAFF | TGTGCCAGTAGCTTACAGGGGATCACTGAAGCTTTCTTT
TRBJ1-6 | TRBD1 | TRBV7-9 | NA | CASSSRGESYNSPLHF | TGTGCCAGCAGCTCCAGGGGGGAGTCCTATAATTCACCCCTCCACTTT
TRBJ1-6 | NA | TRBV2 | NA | CASRGEGSYNSPLHF | TGTGCCAGCAGGGGAGAGGGTTCCTATAATTCACCCCTCCACTTT
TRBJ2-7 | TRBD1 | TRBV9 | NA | CASSVGPDRGHEQYF | TGTGCCAGCAGCGTAGGACCGGACAGGGGCCACGAGCAGTACTTC
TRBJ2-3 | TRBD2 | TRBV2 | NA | CASRGLAGVVTDTQYF | TGTGCCAGCAGGGGGCTAGCGGGAGTGGTCACAGATACGCAGTATTTT